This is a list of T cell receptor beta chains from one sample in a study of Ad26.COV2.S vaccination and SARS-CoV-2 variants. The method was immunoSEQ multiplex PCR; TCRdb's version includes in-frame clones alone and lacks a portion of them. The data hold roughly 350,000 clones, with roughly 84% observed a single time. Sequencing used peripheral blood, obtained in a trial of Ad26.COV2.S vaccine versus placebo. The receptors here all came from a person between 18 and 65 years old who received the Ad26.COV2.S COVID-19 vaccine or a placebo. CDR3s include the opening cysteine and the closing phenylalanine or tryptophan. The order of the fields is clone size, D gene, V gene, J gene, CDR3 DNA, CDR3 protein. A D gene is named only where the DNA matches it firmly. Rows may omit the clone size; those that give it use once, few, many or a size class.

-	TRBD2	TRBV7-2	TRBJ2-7	TGTGCCAGCAGCTTAGCGGAGCGGGGGGGCTACGAGCAGTACTTC	CASSLAERGGYEQYF
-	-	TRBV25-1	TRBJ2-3	TGTGCCAGCAGTGAATTTTTCACAGATACGCAGTATTTT	CASSEFFTDTQYF
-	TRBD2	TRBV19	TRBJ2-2	TGTGCCAGTAGTATCCGACTAGCGGGGGGGCCTTTGGAAACCGGGGAGCTGTTTTTT	CASSIRLAGGPLETGELFF
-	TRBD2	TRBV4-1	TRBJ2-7	TGCGCCAGCAGCCAAGGTCTAGCGGGGCCCTACGAGCAGTACTTC	CASSQGLAGPYEQYF
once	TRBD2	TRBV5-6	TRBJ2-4	TGTGCCAGCAGCTCCCTTAGCGGGGGGGCCAAAAACATTCAGTACTTC	CASSSLSGGAKNIQYF
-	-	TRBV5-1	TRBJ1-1	TGCGCCAGCAGCTTCCTCGGTCACCCCACTGAAGCTTTCTTT	CASSFLGHPTEAFF
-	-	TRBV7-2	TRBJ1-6	TGTGCCAGCAGCCCATCTTCCAGGGCCAATTCACCCCTCCACTTT	CASSPSSRANSPLHF
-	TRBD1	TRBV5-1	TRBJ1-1	TGCGCCAGCAGCTTGTTCGTTCAGGGGGAAGCTGAAGCTTTCTTT	CASSLFVQGEAEAFF
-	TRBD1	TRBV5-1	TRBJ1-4	TGCGCCAGCAGCTTGGCCGGGACAGGGGGAGAAAAACTGTTTTTT	CASSLAGTGGEKLFF
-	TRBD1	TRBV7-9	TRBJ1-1	TGTGCCAGCAGCTTAGCCCAGGGGGTGGGGGCTGAAGCTTTCTTT	CASSLAQGVGAEAFF
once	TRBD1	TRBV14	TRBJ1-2	TGTGCCAGCAGCCAAGAATTGGGGGACAGGCGCCGCGACTACACCTTC	CASSQELGDRRRDYTF
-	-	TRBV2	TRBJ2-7	TGTGCCAGCACCCAAGCGCCATTAGGGGCTGGGGAGCAGTACTTC	CASTQAPLGAGEQYF
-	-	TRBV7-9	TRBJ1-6	TGTGCCAGCAGCAATGGGCTATCACCCCTCCACTTT	CASSNGLSPLHF
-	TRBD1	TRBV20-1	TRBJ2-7	TGCAGTGCTAGTGGGACAGGGGGCTACGAGCAGTACTTC	CSASGTGGYEQYF
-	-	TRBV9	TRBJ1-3	TGTGCCAGCAGCGTTGGAAACTCTGGAAACACCATATATTTT	CASSVGNSGNTIYF
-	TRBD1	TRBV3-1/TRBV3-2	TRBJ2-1	TGTGCCAGCAGCCCCTGGACGGGACAGAGCTCCTACAATGAGCAGTTCTTC	CASSPWTGQSSYNEQFF
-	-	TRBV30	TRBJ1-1	TGTGCCTGGAGTGTAGGGGTTGTTGGTGCTTTCTTT	CAWSVGVVGAFF
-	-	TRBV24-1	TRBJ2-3	TGTGCCACCAGTGATTTTGGCACAGATACGCAGTATTTT	CATSDFGTDTQYF
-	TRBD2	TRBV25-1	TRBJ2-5	TGTGCCAGCAGAGGGCCTAGCGGGAGTCAAGAGACCCAGTACTTC	CASRGPSGSQETQYF
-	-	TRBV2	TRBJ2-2	TGTGCCACAAGCAGGGGCACCGGGGAGCTGTTTTTT	CATSRGTGELFF
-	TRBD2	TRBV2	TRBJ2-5	TGTGCCAGCACATGGACTAGCGGGGGGGCCTCGGTTGAGACCCAGTACTTC	CASTWTSGGASVETQYF
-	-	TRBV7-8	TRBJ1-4	TGTGCCAGCACCTACAGCTTTGGCGATGAAAAACTGTTTTTT	CASTYSFGDEKLFF
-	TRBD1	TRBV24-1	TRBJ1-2	TGTGCCACCAGTGATGGGTCGGACAGGGCCGATGGCTACACCTTC	CATSDGSDRADGYTF
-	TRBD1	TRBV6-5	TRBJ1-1	TGTGCCACCGTGGACAGGAGGAACACTGAAGCTTTCTTT	CATVDRRNTEAFF
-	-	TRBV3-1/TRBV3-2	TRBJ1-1	TGTGCCAGCAGCCAACGGGGCGAGGGGACTGAAGCTTTCTTT	CASSQRGEGTEAFF
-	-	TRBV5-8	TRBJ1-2	TGTGCCAGCAGCTTGGCCGAGGGGTTCGCCTATGGCTACACCTTC	CASSLAEGFAYGYTF
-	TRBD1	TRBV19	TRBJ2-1	TGTGCCAGTAGTCCGGGGACAGGGAGGTACAATGAGCAGTTCTTC	CASSPGTGRYNEQFF
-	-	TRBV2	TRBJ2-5	TGTGCCAGCAGTGAAACCGGGGTCCCTCAAGAGACCCAGTACTTC	CASSETGVPQETQYF
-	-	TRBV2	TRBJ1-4	TGTGCCAGCAGTGAAACGGCAGGGGTGGGGGAAAAACTGTTTTTT	CASSETAGVGEKLFF